This TCR beta chain was captured in a study of T cell responses to AZD1222 COVID-19 vaccine. Here immunoSEQ multiplex PCR was the method, and the copy in TCRdb shows in-frame clones only, minus some. Among 150,000 to 200,000 clones, roughly 91% were seen once, and the ten largest hold roughly 6.2%. General study points: Per reports, nearly half of all spike-specific TCRs target regions that are unmutated in variants.

This clone was observed once. Its antigen is unidentified. The clonotype originates from an adult who received the AZD1222 COVID-19 vaccine. The source was peripheral blood, collected 28 days after the second AZD1222 dose.

The CDR3 sequence: CASSYSTGVGEKLFF. DNA of the CDR3: TGTGCCAGCAGTTACTCGACCGGGGTGGGGGAAAAACTGTTTTTT. The J gene is TRBJ1-4, the V gene TRBV6-5; D is unresolved. The CDR3 contains 15 residues. Germline CDR1 MNHEY, CDR2 SVGAGI. Trimming took off 0 bases at V and 8 bases at J, with 13 bases between the two ends.